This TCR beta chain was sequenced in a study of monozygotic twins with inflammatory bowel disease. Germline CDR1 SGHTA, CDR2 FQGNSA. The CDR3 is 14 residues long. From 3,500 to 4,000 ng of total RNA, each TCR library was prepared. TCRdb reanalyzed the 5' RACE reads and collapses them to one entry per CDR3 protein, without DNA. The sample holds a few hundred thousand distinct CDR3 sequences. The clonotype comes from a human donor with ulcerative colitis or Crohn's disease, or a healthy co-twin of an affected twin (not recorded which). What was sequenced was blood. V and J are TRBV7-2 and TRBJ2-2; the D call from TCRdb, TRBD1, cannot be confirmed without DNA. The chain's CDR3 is CASSLIGGAGELFF.